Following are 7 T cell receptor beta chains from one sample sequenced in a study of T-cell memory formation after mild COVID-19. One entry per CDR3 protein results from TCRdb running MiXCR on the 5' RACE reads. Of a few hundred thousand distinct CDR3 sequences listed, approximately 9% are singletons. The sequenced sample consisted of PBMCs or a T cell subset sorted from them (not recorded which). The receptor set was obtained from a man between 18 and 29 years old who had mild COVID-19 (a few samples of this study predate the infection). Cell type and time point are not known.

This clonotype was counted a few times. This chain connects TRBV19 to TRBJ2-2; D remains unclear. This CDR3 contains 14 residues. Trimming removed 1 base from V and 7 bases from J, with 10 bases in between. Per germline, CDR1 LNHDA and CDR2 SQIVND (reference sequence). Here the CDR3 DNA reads TGTGCCAGTAGTATAGGATCCGGGTTCGGGGAGCTGTTTTTT. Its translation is CASSIGSGFGELFF.

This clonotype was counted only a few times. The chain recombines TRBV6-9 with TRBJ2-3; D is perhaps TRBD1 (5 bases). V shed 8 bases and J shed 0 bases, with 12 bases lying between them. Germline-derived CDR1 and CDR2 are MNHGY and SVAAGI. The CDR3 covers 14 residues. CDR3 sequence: CASFGNRSTDTQYF. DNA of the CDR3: TGTGCCAGCTTTGGAAACAGGAGCACAGATACGCAGTATTTT.

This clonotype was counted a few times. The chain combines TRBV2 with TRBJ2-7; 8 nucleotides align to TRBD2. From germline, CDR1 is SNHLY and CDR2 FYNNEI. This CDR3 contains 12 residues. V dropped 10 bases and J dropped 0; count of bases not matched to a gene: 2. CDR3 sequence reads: CATGTSSYEQYF. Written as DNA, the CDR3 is TGTGCCACGGGGACTAGCTCCTACGAGCAGTACTTC.

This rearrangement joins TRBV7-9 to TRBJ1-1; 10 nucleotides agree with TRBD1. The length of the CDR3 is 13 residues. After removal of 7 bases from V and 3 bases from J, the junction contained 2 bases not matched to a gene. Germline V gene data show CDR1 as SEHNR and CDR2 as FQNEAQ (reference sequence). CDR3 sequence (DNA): TGTGCCAGCATGACAGGGGGCTACACTGAAGCTTTCTTT. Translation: CASMTGGYTEAFF.

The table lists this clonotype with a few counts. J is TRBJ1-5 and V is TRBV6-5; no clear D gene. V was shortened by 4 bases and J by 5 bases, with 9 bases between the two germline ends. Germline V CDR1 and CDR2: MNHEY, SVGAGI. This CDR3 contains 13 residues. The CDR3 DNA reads TGTGCCAGCAGTTCGGCCCCGTATCAGCCCCAGCATTTT. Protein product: CASSSAPYQPQHF.

CDR3: CASSHPGTGSVRKETQYF. The DNA for the CDR3 is TGTGCCAGCAGCCACCCCGGGACAGGATCGGTGCGTAAAGAGACCCAGTACTTC. The chain joins TRBV4-2 to TRBJ2-5, with 8 positions matching TRBD1. From germline, CDR1 is LGHNA and CDR2 YNFKEQ. CDR3 length: 18 amino acids. The ends lost 3 bases at V and 3 bases at J; junction bases unmatched: 15.

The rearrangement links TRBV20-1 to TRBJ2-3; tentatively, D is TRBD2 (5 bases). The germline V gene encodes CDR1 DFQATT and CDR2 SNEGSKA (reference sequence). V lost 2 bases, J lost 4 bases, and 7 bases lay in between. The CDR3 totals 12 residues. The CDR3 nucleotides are TGCAGTGCTAGAAAGAGGGCAGATACGCAGTATTTT. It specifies CSARKRADTQYF.